This T cell receptor (beta chain) was documented in a study of monozygotic twins with inflammatory bowel disease. The germline gives CDR1 KGHSH, CDR2 LQKENI. This CDR3 is built from 15 residues. TCRdb reprocessed the 5' RACE reads and keeps a single row for each CDR3 protein, giving no DNA. The ten top clones account for 2.8%, within a sample of about 160,000 distinct CDR3 sequences. Broader study findings: Differing immunosuppressive treatments may have added variability to patient repertoires. Distinguishing T cell subtypes was not possible.

In the case of this clonotype: Its specificity is unknown.

The source of this sequence is a human donor with ulcerative colitis or Crohn's disease, or a healthy co-twin of an affected twin (not recorded which). This chain links TRBV18 with TRBJ2-2. The sample was blood. CDR3 region: CASSPSKDSTGELFF.